This entry features one TCR beta chain sequence. Antigen unknown. Germline-derived CDR1 and CDR2 are SQVTM and ANQGSEA. V lost 0 bases to trimming and J lost 2 bases, with 11 bases between them. CDR3 size: 15 residues. This entry belongs to a study of T cells after yellow fever vaccination. Study information: When fractions had low cell numbers, they were prepared with SMART-Seq v4 Ultra Low Input. Study-wide results and caveats: Most primary-vaccination clones recurred post-booster (about 96% CD4, around 90% CD8).

By 5'RACE template switching, TCR cDNA was produced, with a universal primer site and UMIs added in the process. In TCRdb, the 5' RACE reads were re-called with MiXCR into one record per CDR3 protein. The profile shows approximately 450,000 distinct CDR3 sequences, approximately 19% of them singletons. The receptor comes from a man between 18 and 29 years old who received the YFV17D yellow fever vaccine. This material consisted of PBMCs, taken before the yellow fever booster vaccination. The chain is built from TRBV29-1 and TRBJ2-1; no clear D. The CDR3 DNA follows: TGCAGCGTTGAAGAAGGGTACAGTACCTACAATGAGCAGTTCTTC. Amino acid sequence: CSVEEGYSTYNEQFF.